Each of the 25 T cell receptor beta chains below was sequenced from the same sample in a study of PD-L1 blockade in urothelial cancer. Clones were read by immunoSEQ multiplex PCR, and TCRdb kept only the in-frame ones, dropping some. The data hold about 130,000 clones, with 86% observed a single time. Time point in this sample: peripheral blood 6 weeks after treatment start. This material consisted of PBMCs, taken around atezolizumab (anti-PD-L1) treatment. These receptor sequences come from a man aged 45-60 years with urothelial cancer.

V usage is TRBV30 and J usage is TRBJ1-6; a weak D match, TRBD1 (6 bases). This CDR3 spans 16 amino acids. The germline V and J ends were trimmed by 4 bases and 3 bases, with 16 bases remaining between them. Germline V gene data show CDR1 as GTSNPN and CDR2 as SVGIG (reference sequence). The CDR3: CAWTPTGNLYNSPLHF. For the CDR3, the DNA is TGTGCCTGGACCCCCACAGGGAATCTCTATAATTCACCCCTCCACTTT.

This chain connects TRBV5-4 to TRBJ1-6; D gene unclear. The CDR3 length is 15 residues. CDR1 is SGHNT and CDR2 is YYREEE in the germline V gene (reference sequence). Trimming took off 4 bases at V and 2 bases at J, with 10 bases between the two ends. CDR3 sequence reads: CASSPRRAYNSPLHF. The CDR3 bases are TGTGCCAGCAGCCCCCGTCGGGCCTATAATTCACCCCTCCACTTT.

The chain joins TRBV5-8 to TRBJ1-5, with D unresolved. Germline V gene data show CDR1 as SGHTS and CDR2 as YDEGEE. V lost 0 bases to trimming and J lost 4 bases, with 8 bases between them. CDR3 size: 14 residues. The chain's CDR3 is CASSLGAENQPQHF. The DNA for the CDR3 is TGTGCCAGCAGCTTGGGGGCAGAGAATCAGCCCCAGCATTTT.

This clone was observed once. The chain uses TRBV7-6 and TRBJ1-1, with 7 positions matching TRBD1. After removal of 5 bases from V and 1 base from J, the junction contained 13 bases not matched to a gene. Germline CDR1 reads SGHVS; CDR2 reads FNYEAQ. This CDR3 is 17 amino acids long. CDR3 loop: CASSRRTGDGRNTEAFF. The CDR3 bases are TGTGCCAGCAGCCGGAGGACAGGTGATGGGAGGAACACTGAAGCTTTCTTT. The entire variable domain, with the rest obtained from reference TRBV7-6 and TRBJ1-1, is as follows: GAGVSQSPRYKVTKRGQDVALRCDPISGHVSLYWYRQALGQGPEFLTYFNYEAQQDKSGLPNDRFSAERPEGSISTLTIQRTEQRDSAMYRCASSRRTGDGRNTEAFFGQGTRLTVV.

V usage is TRBV27 and J usage is TRBJ1-1, with 9 bases that match TRBD1. CDR1 is MNHEY, CDR2 SMNVEV, per germline (reference sequence). The length of the CDR3 is 16 residues. Losses at the gene ends were 6 bases for V and 5 bases for J; bases not matched to a gene: 13. The CDR3 loop is CASSLRGDRARTEAFF. CDR3 coding DNA: TGTGCCAGCAGCTTAAGGGGGGACAGGGCAAGGACTGAAGCTTTCTTT.

This chain uses TRBV7-2 with TRBJ2-5, with TRBD2 matching over 10 bases. Germline V gene sequence: CDR1 SGHTA, CDR2 FQGNSA. The length of the CDR3 is 15 residues. V trimming: 3 bases; J trimming: 1 base; junction bases outside the gene matches: 2. DNA for the CDR3: TGTGCCAGCAGCTTGAGCGGGAGGGTCCAAGAGACCCAGTACTTC. This translates into CASSLSGRVQETQYF.

The chain carries TRBV11-2 and TRBJ2-7; 9 positions agree with TRBD2. The germline CDR1 and CDR2 sequences are SGHAT and FQNNGV. Trimming cost V 5 bases and J 2 bases; bases outside gene matches: 7. The CDR3 length is 15 residues. DNA for the CDR3: TGTGCCAGCAGCCAAATTCTAGCGGGGACCTACGAGCAGTACTTC. This sequence encodes CASSQILAGTYEQYF.

V usage is TRBV7-9 and J usage is TRBJ2-1; TRBD2 matches at 14 bases. Germline V gene sequence: CDR1 SEHNR, CDR2 FQNEAQ (reference sequence). The CDR3 runs to 19 residues. V lost 5 bases to trimming and J lost 8 bases; unmatched junction nucleotides: 17. CDR3 sequence reads: CASSQTSGTSGSVVDEQFF. CDR3 sequence (DNA): TGTGCCAGCAGCCAAACTTCCGGGACTAGCGGGAGTGTCGTCGATGAGCAGTTCTTC. Filled out from reference TRBV7-9 and TRBJ2-1, the complete variable domain reads DTGVSQNPRHKITKRGQNVTFRCDPISEHNRLYWYRQTLGQGPEFLTYFQNEAQLEKSRLLSDRFSAERPKGSFSTLEIQRTEQGDSAMYLCASSQTSGTSGSVVDEQFFGPGTRLTVL.

The rearrangement uses TRBV5-1 and TRBJ2-2; a weak D match, TRBD1 (6 bases). The CDR3 consists of 15 residues. CDR1 and CDR2 from the germline V gene are SGHRS and YFSETQ. The V gene lost 2 bases and the J gene lost 6 bases, with 14 bases spanning the gap. In DNA form, the CDR3 reads TGCGCCAGCAGCTTCGTGGTAACAGGGTCCGGGGAGCTGTTTTTT. Residues: CASSFVVTGSGELFF.

This chain links TRBV28 with TRBJ1-1; D is possibly TRBD1 (5 bases). Germline CDR1 and CDR2: MDHEN and SYDVKM. The CDR3 contains 13 residues. Trimming cost V 4 bases and J 5 bases, with 11 bases left between them. The CDR3 DNA sequence: TGTGCCAGCAGTTCTGGGGGGAGAACTGAAGCTTTCTTT. It yields the protein CASSSGGRTEAFF. Looking up the rest from reference TRBV28 and TRBJ1-1 gives the full variable domain: DVKVTQSSRYLVKRTGEKVFLECVQDMDHENMFWYRQDPGLGLRLIYFSYDVKMKEKGDIPEGYSVSREKKERFSLILESASTNQTSMYLCASSSGGRTEAFFGQGTRLTVV.

This chain connects TRBV6-6 to TRBJ1-2; no firm D call. Germline CDR1 and CDR2: MNHNY and SVGAGI (reference sequence). This CDR3 has 16 residues. With 5 bases removed from V and 3 bases from J, the gap between germline ends came to 19 bases. The CDR3 is CASSTKGRREYYGYTF. CDR3 in DNA: TGTGCCAGCAGTACTAAAGGTCGGAGGGAATACTATGGCTACACCTTC.

The chain employs TRBV9 and TRBJ2-5, with 8 bases lining up with TRBD2. V trimming: 0 bases; J trimming: 2 bases; junction bases outside the gene matches: 6. The CDR3 is made up of 16 amino acids. The V gene's germline CDR1 is SGDLS and CDR2 YYNGEE. CDR3 residues: CASSVGVSGVQETQYF. CDR3 coding DNA: TGTGCCAGCAGCGTAGGTGTTAGCGGGGTGCAAGAGACCCAGTACTTC.

CDR3 loop: CASSLVRDFSYEQYF. In DNA, the CDR3 is TGTGCCAGCAGCCTTGTACGGGACTTCAGCTACGAGCAGTACTTC. The J gene is TRBJ2-7, the V gene TRBV13, with D perhaps TRBD2 (6 bases). V was pared by 5 bases and J by 3 bases, with 17 bases between. The germline CDR1 and CDR2 sequences are PRHDT and FYEKMQ (reference sequence). The CDR3 loop spans 15 amino acids.

The chain has TRBV30 and TRBJ2-1, with TRBD2 matching over 9 bases. J gave up 9 bases and V 3 bases, and 15 bases lay outside the gene matches. This CDR3 region has 16 residues. Germline V gene data show CDR1 as GTSNPN and CDR2 as SVGIG (reference sequence). CDR3 amino acids: CAWSLFYYGTSTEQFF. The DNA of the CDR3 is TGTGCCTGGAGCCTCTTCTATTACGGGACTAGCACTGAGCAGTTCTTC.

The chain employs TRBV7-9 and TRBJ2-1; TRBD1 matches 8 bases. Germline-derived CDR1 and CDR2 are SEHNR and FQNEAQ (reference sequence). The CDR3 sequence is 17 residues long. Trimming cost V 5 bases and J 1 base; bases outside gene matches: 10. The CDR3 protein is CASSPTGVRKSYNEQFF. CDR3 nucleotides: TGTGCCAGCAGCCCGACAGGGGTTCGGAAGTCCTACAATGAGCAGTTCTTC.

CDR3 amino acids: CASSPTDRGSSPLHF. The CDR3, as DNA: TGCGCCAGCTCTCCCACCGACAGGGGAAGTTCACCCCTCCACTTT. The chain recombines TRBV5-1 with TRBJ1-6; 8 nucleotides agree with TRBD1. The CDR3 sequence is 15 residues long. The germline V gene encodes CDR1 SGHRS and CDR2 YFSETQ. V trimming: 7 bases; J trimming: 9 bases; junction bases outside the gene matches: 12.

A single count supports this clone. This rearrangement joins TRBV5-1 to TRBJ2-2, with TRBD1 matching over 7 bases. Germline values: CDR1 SGHRS, CDR2 YFSETQ. V gave up 4 bases and J gave up 0 bases; unmatched junction bases: 6. The CDR3 covers 16 residues. The CDR3: CASSIGTAANTGELFF. CDR3 bases: TGCGCCAGCAGCATCGGGACAGCTGCGAACACCGGGGAGCTGTTTTTT. Using reference TRBV5-1 and TRBJ2-2 for the parts outside the CDR3, the full variable domain is KAGVTQTPRYLIKTRGQQVTLSCSPISGHRSVSWYQQTPGQGLQFLFEYFSETQRNKGNFPGRFSGRQFSNSRSEMNVSTLELGDSALYLCASSIGTAANTGELFFGEGSRLTVL.

This chain joins TRBV19 and TRBJ2-7; maybe TRBD1 (6 bases). Germline V lookup: CDR1 LNHDA, CDR2 SQIVND (reference sequence). The V end lost 5 bases, the J end lost 0 bases, and 14 bases lay between the germline ends. This CDR3 is built from 15 residues. The DNA for the CDR3 is TGTGCCAGTAGTTTCCGGACAGAGAGCTCCTACGAGCAGTACTTC. The encoded protein is CASSFRTESSYEQYF.

The gene calls are TRBV5-1 and TRBJ2-6, with 10 positions matching TRBD1. The CDR3 is 17 residues long. Germline V gene lookup returns CDR1 SGHRS and CDR2 YFSETQ. The V gene end was trimmed by 4 bases and the J gene end by 3 bases; junction bases not matched to a gene: 7. CDR3 sequence (DNA): TGCGCCAGCAGCGCCCGACAGGGGGCCATTGGGGCCAACGTCCTGACTTTC. It encodes CASSARQGAIGANVLTF. The variable domain in full, with the rest retrieved from reference TRBV5-1 and TRBJ2-6, is KAGVTQTPRYLIKTRGQQVTLSCSPISGHRSVSWYQQTPGQGLQFLFEYFSETQRNKGNFPGRFSGRQFSNSRSEMNVSTLELGDSALYLCASSARQGAIGANVLTFGAGSRLTVL.

This clone was seen many times. The chain joins TRBV19 to TRBJ2-2; D is uncertain. V lost 3 bases and J lost 8, with 4 bases in between. The CDR3 runs 11 residues. Germline V CDR1 and CDR2: LNHDA, SQIVND (reference sequence). CDR3 sequence: CASSILGELFF. The CDR3 DNA reads as TGTGCCAGTAGTATCTTGGGGGAGCTGTTTTTT.

The chain links TRBV5-1 to TRBJ1-6, with 10 bases that match TRBD1. The CDR3 runs to 15 residues. CDR1 and CDR2 (germline): SGHRS, YFSETQ. V was clipped by 7 bases and J by 10 bases; unmatched bases: 11. The CDR3 DNA is TGCGCCAGCTCCCTCACGACAGGGGGCCCATCACCCCTCCACTTT. Encoded protein: CASSLTTGGPSPLHF.

This sequence joins TRBV5-1 and TRBJ2-7; 10 bases fit TRBD2. With V trimmed by 3 bases and J by 4 bases, 19 bases remained unmatched. Germline V gives CDR1 SGHRS, CDR2 YFSETQ. CDR3 length: 19 amino acids. The DNA for the CDR3 is TGCGCCAGCAGCTCCTTAGTAGGCAGCGGGAGGGCCGTAGGGTACGAGCAGTACTTC. Encoded protein: CASSSLVGSGRAVGYEQYF.

The chain couples TRBV19 to TRBJ1-1; D perhaps matches TRBD1 (5 bases). V shed 5 bases and J shed 2 bases, with 18 bases lying between them. The CDR3 is made up of 16 amino acids. Germline loops: CDR1 LNHDA, CDR2 SQIVND (reference sequence). Here the CDR3 DNA reads TGTGCCAGTAGTGGTACTTATGGGACTGAAAACACTGAAGCTTTCTTT. Residues: CASSGTYGTENTEAFF.

This clone was counted once. V is TRBV7-2 and J is TRBJ2-1; maybe TRBD2 (5 bases). This CDR3 is 16 amino acids long. Germline loops: CDR1 SGHTA, CDR2 FQGNSA. Trimming shortened V by 5 bases and J by 4 bases, and 18 bases separated the two germline ends. This CDR3 reads CASSDGLASIYNEQFF. The CDR3 coding sequence is TGTGCCAGCAGCGACGGACTCGCCTCGATTTACAATGAGCAGTTCTTC.

The gene calls are TRBV28 and TRBJ1-2; D gene uncertain. The CDR3 length is 11 residues. Trimming left V 4 bases short and J 4 bases short, with 4 bases between. CDR1 and CDR2 from the germline V gene are MDHEN and SYDVKM. For the CDR3, the DNA is TGTGCCAGCAGTTCCCTCTATGGCTACACCTTC. Its translation: CASSSLYGYTF.